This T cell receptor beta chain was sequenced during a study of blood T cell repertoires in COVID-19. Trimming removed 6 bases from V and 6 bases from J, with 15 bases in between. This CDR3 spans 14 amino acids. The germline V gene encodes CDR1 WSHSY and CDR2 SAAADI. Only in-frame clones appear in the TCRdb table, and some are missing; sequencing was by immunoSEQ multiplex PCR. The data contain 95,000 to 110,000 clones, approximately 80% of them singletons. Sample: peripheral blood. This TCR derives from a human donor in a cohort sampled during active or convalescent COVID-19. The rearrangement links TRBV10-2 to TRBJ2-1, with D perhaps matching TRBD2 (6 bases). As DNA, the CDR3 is TGCGCCAGCAGGACCTACGGGGGAAGCAATGAGCAGTTCTTC. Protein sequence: CASRTYGGSNEQFF.